The 15 T cell receptor beta chains given below trace back to one sample, sequenced in a study of T cell responses to AZD1222 COVID-19 vaccine. Assay: immunoSEQ multiplex PCR; the TCRdb copy retains only in-frame clones and omits some. The sample shows over 150,000 clones, over 85% of them seen only once. Source: peripheral blood, taken 28 days after the second AZD1222 dose. Source of these receptors: an adult who received the AZD1222 COVID-19 vaccine.

This chain links TRBV4-3 with TRBJ2-5; perhaps TRBD2 as D (7 bases). The V and J ends lost 4 bases and 5 bases respectively, with 20 bases between them. In germline, CDR1 is LGHNA, CDR2 YSLEER. This CDR3 comprises 16 residues. The CDR3 DNA reads as TGCGCCAGCAGCCCAAGCTGGGGGGGGGCTGGGGAGACCCAGTACTTC. Its protein is CASSPSWGGAGETQYF.

The chain carries TRBV4-1 and TRBJ1-4; D gene unclear. The germline gives CDR1 MGHRA, CDR2 YSYEKL. The CDR3 is made up of 15 amino acids. Trimming shortened V by 0 bases and J by 7 bases, and 12 bases separated the two germline ends. This CDR3 reads CASSQDSLGREKLFF. The CDR3 nucleotides read TGCGCCAGCAGCCAAGATTCCCTTGGACGTGAAAAACTGTTTTTT.

The V gene is TRBV19, the J gene TRBJ1-4; D may be TRBD1 (6 bases). The CDR3 is made up of 15 amino acids. Trimming cost V 3 bases and J 0 bases, with 8 bases left between them. In germline, CDR1 is LNHDA, CDR2 SQIVND (reference sequence). CDR3 DNA: TGTGCCAGTAGTATGAGGACAGCAACTAATGAAAAACTGTTTTTT. It codes for CASSMRTATNEKLFF.

V and J are TRBV2 and TRBJ1-4, with D maybe TRBD1 (6 bases). The germline V and J ends were trimmed by 8 bases and 8 bases, with 15 bases remaining between them. This CDR3 region has 13 residues. CDR1 and CDR2 from the germline V gene are SNHLY and FYNNEI. Here the CDR3 DNA reads TGTGCCAGCTATGGACAGCGAACAGAAAAACTGTTTTTT. It translates to CASYGQRTEKLFF.

The chain links TRBV6-2 or TRBV6-3 to TRBJ1-6; 8 nucleotides match TRBD1. The junction had 11 bases not matched to a gene; V was cut back by 6 bases and J by 7 bases. Germline loops: CDR1 MNHEY, CDR2 SVGEGT. This CDR3 has 16 amino acids. The CDR3 here is CASSLPTGTGNSPLHF. For the CDR3, the DNA is TGTGCCAGCAGCCTCCCCACCGGGACAGGCAATTCACCCCTCCACTTT.

This chain joins TRBV27 and TRBJ1-6; D unclear. This CDR3 region has 17 residues. Between the trimmed V and J ends, which lost 0 bases and 8 bases, there was a span of 17 bases. Germline lookup yields CDR1 MNHEY and CDR2 SMNVEV (reference sequence). The CDR3 is CASSLSPSASGHSPLHF. CDR3 sequence (DNA): TGTGCCAGCAGTTTATCTCCCTCGGCTAGTGGGCATTCACCCCTCCACTTT.

CDR3 region: CASSVTGTEAFF. CDR3 nucleotides: TGTGCCAGCAGTGTGACGGGAACTGAAGCTTTCTTT. The rearrangement uses TRBV2 and TRBJ1-1, with D unclear. Germline V gene data show CDR1 as SNHLY and CDR2 as FYNNEI. V dropped 4 bases and J dropped 5 bases, with 8 bases sitting between them. The CDR3 is 12 amino acids.

The V gene is TRBV11-3, the J gene TRBJ1-3; D remains ambiguous. Germline V lookup: CDR1 SGHNT, CDR2 YENEEA. Trimming left V 4 bases short and J 0 bases short, with 7 bases between. This CDR3 has 14 amino acids. This chain's CDR3 is CASSSGSSGNTIYF. In nucleotides, the CDR3 is TGTGCCAGCAGCTCGGGGAGCTCTGGAAACACCATATATTTT. Together with reference TRBV11-3 and TRBJ1-3, the CDR3 gives the full variable domain: EAGVVQSPRYKIIEKKQPVAFWCNPISGHNTLYWYLQNLGQGPELLIRYENEEAVDDSQLPKDRFSAERLKGVDSTLKIQPAELGDSAVYLCASSSGSSGNTIYFGEGSWLTVV.

The chain carries TRBV5-1 and TRBJ2-6; D is ambiguous. CDR1 and CDR2 (germline): SGHRS, YFSETQ. This CDR3 comprises 15 residues. Between the trimmed V and J ends, which lost 0 bases and 2 bases, there was a span of 6 bases. The CDR3 sequence is CASSLGTPGANVLTF. The CDR3, as DNA: TGCGCCAGCAGCTTGGGCACCCCTGGGGCCAACGTCCTGACTTTC.

This chain connects TRBV27 to TRBJ1-2, with D unclear. V was shortened by 5 bases and J by 2 bases, with 9 bases between the two germline ends. The CDR3 is 13 residues long. Germline V gene sequence: CDR1 MNHEY, CDR2 SMNVEV (reference sequence). DNA for the CDR3: TGTGCCAGCAGTGCCACATTAAACTATGGCTACACCTTC. Its translation is CASSATLNYGYTF.

V usage is TRBV7-3 and J usage is TRBJ2-2; TRBD1 agrees at 9 bases. The CDR3 sequence is 15 residues long. The germline V gene encodes CDR1 SGHTA and CDR2 FQGTGA. Trimming cost V 9 bases and J 6 bases; bases outside gene matches: 11. The CDR3 is CASSATGGYSGELFF. CDR3 nucleotides: TGTGCCAGTTCGGCTACAGGGGGCTATTCCGGGGAGCTGTTTTTT.

V usage is TRBV19 and J usage is TRBJ2-3; D gene ambiguous. The CDR3 covers 13 residues. V was cut by 5 bases and J by 7 bases, with 13 bases left in between. Germline assignment: CDR1 LNHDA and CDR2 SQIVND (reference sequence). This CDR3 reads CASSREHPYTQYF. The CDR3 DNA reads TGTGCCAGTAGTCGAGAACACCCGTATACGCAGTATTTT.

This chain connects TRBV18 to TRBJ1-2, with a possible D match to TRBD1 (5 bases). CDR1 and CDR2 from the germline V gene are KGHSH and LQKENI. Trimming left V 0 bases short and J 4 bases short, with 9 bases between. The CDR3 sequence is 14 residues long. CDR3 DNA sequence: TGTGCCAGCTCACCACCAGGGGATGGCTATGGCTACACCTTC. This codes for CASSPPGDGYGYTF.

The chain has TRBV19 and TRBJ2-2, with TRBD2 as a possible D gene (6 bases). The CDR3 covers 11 residues. Germline-derived CDR1 and CDR2 are LNHDA and SQIVND (reference sequence). Trimming cost V 8 bases and J 6 bases, with 7 bases left between them. The CDR3 DNA sequence: TGTGCCAGTCCGGGGGCCGGGGAGCTGTTTTTT. This translates into CASPGAGELFF.

This chain joins TRBV7-9 and TRBJ2-5, with 11 bases aligning to TRBD1. The CDR3 spans 17 residues. V was clipped by 5 bases and J by 4 bases; unmatched bases: 12. CDR1 and CDR2 (germline): SEHNR, FQNEAQ (reference sequence). CDR3 bases: TGTGCCAGCAGCCCGTTCCGGGACAGGGGGTTCGGAGAGACCCAGTACTTC. Translating it yields CASSPFRDRGFGETQYF.